This T cell receptor beta chain was identified in a study of cytomegalovirus exposure and HLA in healthy donors. Whole-study results and caveats: Immune exposure was documented only through CMV serostatus. It was confirmed in vitro that three of the CMV-associated chains were specific for CMV antigens.

Vbeta (60) and Jbeta (13) primers were used in the PCR. TCRdb's copy holds only in-frame clones and misses some; the assay was immunoSEQ multiplex PCR. Seen here are 65,000 to 95,000 clones, about three quarters observed once, and the top ten hold roughly 2.5%. This CDR3 region has 16 residues. Germline CDR1 and CDR2: SGHVS and FQNEAQ. Trimming removed 2 bases at V and 5 bases at J, with 16 bases between. A word on this clone: Its target is unknown.

The receptor comes from a male donor in good health and CMV-seropositive. The V gene is TRBV7-8, the J gene TRBJ1-5; D is unresolved. The sample taken for sequencing was PBMCs. CDR3 amino acids: CASSLLTGISYQPQHF. The CDR3 nucleotides read TGTGCCAGCAGCTTACTTACGGGGATTTCTTATCAGCCCCAGCATTTT.